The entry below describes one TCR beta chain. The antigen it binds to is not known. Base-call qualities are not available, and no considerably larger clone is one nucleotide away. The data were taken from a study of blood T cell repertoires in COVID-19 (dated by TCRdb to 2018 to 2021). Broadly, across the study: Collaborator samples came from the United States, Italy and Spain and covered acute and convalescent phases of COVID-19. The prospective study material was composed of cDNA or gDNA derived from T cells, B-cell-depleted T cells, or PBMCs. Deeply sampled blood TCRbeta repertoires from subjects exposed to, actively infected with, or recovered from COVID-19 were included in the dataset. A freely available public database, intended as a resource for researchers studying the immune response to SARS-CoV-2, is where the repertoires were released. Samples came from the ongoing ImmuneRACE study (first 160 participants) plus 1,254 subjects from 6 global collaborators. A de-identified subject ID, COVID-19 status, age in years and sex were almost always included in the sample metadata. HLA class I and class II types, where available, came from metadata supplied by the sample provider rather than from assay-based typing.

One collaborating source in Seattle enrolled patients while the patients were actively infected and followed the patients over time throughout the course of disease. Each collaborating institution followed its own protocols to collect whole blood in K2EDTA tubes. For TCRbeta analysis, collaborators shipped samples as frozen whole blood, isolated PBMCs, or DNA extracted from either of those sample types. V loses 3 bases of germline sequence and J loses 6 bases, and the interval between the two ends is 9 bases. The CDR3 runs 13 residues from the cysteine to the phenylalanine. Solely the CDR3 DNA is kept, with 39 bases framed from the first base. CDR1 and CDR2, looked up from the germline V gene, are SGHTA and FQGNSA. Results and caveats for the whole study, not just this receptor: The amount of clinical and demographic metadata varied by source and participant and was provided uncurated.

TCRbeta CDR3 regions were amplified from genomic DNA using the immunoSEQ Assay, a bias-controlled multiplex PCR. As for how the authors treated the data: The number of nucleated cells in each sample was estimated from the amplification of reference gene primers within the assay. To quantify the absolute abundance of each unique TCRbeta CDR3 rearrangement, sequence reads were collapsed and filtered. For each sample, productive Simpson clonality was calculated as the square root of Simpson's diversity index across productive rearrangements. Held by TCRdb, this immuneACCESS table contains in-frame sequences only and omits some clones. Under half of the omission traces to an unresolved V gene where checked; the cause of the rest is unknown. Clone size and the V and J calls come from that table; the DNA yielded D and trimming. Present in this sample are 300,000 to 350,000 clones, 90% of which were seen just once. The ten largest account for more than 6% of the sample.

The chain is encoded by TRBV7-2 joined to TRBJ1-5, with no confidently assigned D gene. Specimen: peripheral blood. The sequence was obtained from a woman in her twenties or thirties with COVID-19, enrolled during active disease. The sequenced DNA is TGTGCCAGCAGCTTGGAGGTGGTTCAGCCCCAGCATTTT. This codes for CASSLEVVQPQHF.